There are a few counts of the clone carrying this TCR beta chain. What it binds is not known. V lost 8 bases, J lost 1 base, and 17 bases lay in between. Germline CDR1 MNHNS, CDR2 SASEGT. The CDR3 has 15 residues. Primers included in the PCR were 60 Vbeta and 13 Jbeta primers. Measured with immunoSEQ multiplex PCR; TCRdb has only the in-frame clones, and not every one. The sample has over 130,000 clones, approximately 76% seen once. The sample is drawn from a study of cytomegalovirus exposure and HLA in healthy donors. Study-level points and caveats: With high specificity and sensitivity, the classifier reportedly diagnosed cytomegalovirus status.

The sequence derives from a man between 35 and 55 years old in good health and CMV-seronegative. The specimen sequenced was PBMCs. The V call is TRBV6-1, the J call TRBJ1-1, with D maybe TRBD1 (6 bases). This CDR3 reads CASVLSRGSNTEAFF. CDR3 DNA: TGTGCCAGCGTGCTTAGTAGGGGGTCGAACACTGAAGCTTTCTTT.